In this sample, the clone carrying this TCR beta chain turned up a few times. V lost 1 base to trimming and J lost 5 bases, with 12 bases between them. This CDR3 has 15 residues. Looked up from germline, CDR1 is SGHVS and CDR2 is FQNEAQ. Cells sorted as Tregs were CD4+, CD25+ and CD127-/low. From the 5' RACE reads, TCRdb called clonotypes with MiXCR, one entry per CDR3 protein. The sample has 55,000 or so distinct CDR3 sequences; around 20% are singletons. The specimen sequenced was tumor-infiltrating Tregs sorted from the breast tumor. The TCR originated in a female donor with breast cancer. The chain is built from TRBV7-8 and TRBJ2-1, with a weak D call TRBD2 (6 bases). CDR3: CASSLVERADNEQFF. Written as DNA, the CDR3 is TGTGCCAGCAGCTTAGTCGAGCGGGCAGACAATGAGCAGTTCTTC.